The 18 T cell receptor beta chains below come from one sample, sequenced in a study of tacrolimus-resistant gene-edited T cells for transplant recipients. Overlapping CMV pp65 and IE-1 peptide pools stimulated the PBMCs for about six hours before IFNgamma secretion enrichment. Without any electroporation, unmodified control products were expanded alongside the modified ones. The enriched CMV-specific T cells grew in culture supplemented with recombinant human IL-7 and IL-15. Assay used: immunoSEQ multiplex PCR; TCRdb lists only in-frame clones, some missing. The table lists about 720 clones, about 46% of them singletons, with 75% to 90% in the top ten. Source material: a CMV-specific product grown in culture. The receptors come from a human donor in good health, a blood donor.

The chain combines TRBV28 with TRBJ2-2; the D is unclear. Per the germline V gene, CDR1 is MDHEN and CDR2 is SYDVKM. With 8 bases removed from V and 5 bases from J, the gap between germline ends came to 18 bases. This CDR3 region has 15 residues. CDR3 region: CASVDNEVQTGELFF. In DNA form, the CDR3 reads TGTGCCAGCGTAGACAACGAGGTTCAGACCGGGGAGCTGTTTTTT.

The chain combines TRBV18 with TRBJ1-3; no definite D call. CDR1 is KGHSH, CDR2 LQKENI, per germline. Trimming removed 3 bases at V and 0 bases at J, with 21 bases between. The CDR3 runs 19 residues. Here the CDR3 DNA reads TGTGCCAGCTCACCGGTTATACGGAACCACGAGAGCTCTGGAAACACCATATATTTT. Amino acids: CASSPVIRNHESSGNTIYF. The complete variable domain, with remaining parts taken from reference TRBV18 and TRBJ1-3, reads NAGVMQNPRHLVRRRGQEARLRCSPMKGHSHVYWYRQLPEEGLKFMVYLQKENIIDESGMPKERFSAEFPKEGPSILRIQQVVRGDSAAYFCASSPVIRNHESSGNTIYFGEGSWLTVV.

J is TRBJ2-2 and V is TRBV19; TRBD1 agrees at 8 bases. The CDR3 spans 17 residues. Per the germline V gene, CDR1 is LNHDA and CDR2 is SQIVND (reference sequence). The J segment lost 3 bases and the V segment lost 7 bases, leaving 13 bases of the junction unmatched. For the CDR3, the DNA is TGTGCCAGTAACCCCCTGGGGCAGGGGGCCGACACCGGGGAGCTGTTTTTT. Translated: CASNPLGQGADTGELFF. The full variable domain, completed using reference TRBV19 and TRBJ2-2, is DGGITQSPKYLFRKEGQNVTLSCEQNLNHDAMYWYRQDPGQGLRLIYYSQIVNDFQKGDIAEGYSVSREKKESFPLTVTSAQKNPTAFYLCASNPLGQGADTGELFFGEGSRLTVL.

J is TRBJ1-2 and V is TRBV28, with D possibly TRBD1 on 5 matching bases. The V and J ends lost 3 bases and 8 bases respectively, with 10 bases between them. In germline, CDR1 is MDHEN, CDR2 SYDVKM. The CDR3 has 12 residues. CDR3 sequence reads: CASSFSGRGYTF. The CDR3 DNA reads TGTGCCAGCAGTTTTTCGGGGCGGGGCTACACCTTC.

The chain has TRBV6-2 or TRBV6-3 and TRBJ1-1, with 7 bases fitting TRBD1. The CDR3 runs 17 residues. Germline trimming cut 7 bases from V and 1 base from J; bases unmatched to any gene: 15. Per the germline V gene, CDR1 is MNHEY and CDR2 is SVGEGT. Written as DNA, the CDR3 is TGTGCCAGCACTTATGAGCGAGGGGGCGCGGAGAACACTGAAGCTTTCTTT. It yields the protein CASTYERGGAENTEAFF.

Sample share makes this clone large. This chain uses TRBV6-5 with TRBJ2-4; maybe TRBD1 (5 bases). The V and J ends lost 9 bases and 4 bases respectively, with 16 bases between them. The V gene's germline CDR1 is MNHEY and CDR2 SVGAGI. The CDR3 sequence is 14 residues long. DNA of the CDR3: TGTGCCAGTAGACCAGGGAAGTCAAAAAACATTCAGTACTTC. Amino acids: CASRPGKSKNIQYF.

This clone is termed medium-sized (0.01 to 0.1%). This sequence joins TRBV18 and TRBJ2-1; 14 bases line up with TRBD2. The V gene end was trimmed by 8 bases and the J gene end by 0 bases; junction bases not matched to a gene: 6. Germline lookup yields CDR1 KGHSH and CDR2 LQKENI. This CDR3 comprises 17 residues. The CDR3 reads CASMTSGGESSYNEQFF. The DNA of the CDR3 is TGTGCCAGCATGACTAGCGGGGGGGAGAGCTCCTACAATGAGCAGTTCTTC.

This clone was counted between two and nine times. CDR3 sequence reads: CASSQITYPEANWTSTGELFF. The CDR3 region has the DNA TGTGCCAGCAGCCAAATAACTTATCCGGAGGCAAATTGGACTTCTACCGGGGAGCTGTTTTTT. This chain joins TRBV3-1 (or the pseudogene TRBV3-2) and TRBJ2-2, with a weak D call TRBD2 (5 bases). CDR1 is LGHDT and CDR2 is YNNKEL in the germline V gene (reference sequence). Trimming removed 2 bases at V and 5 bases at J, with 30 bases between. This CDR3 comprises 21 residues.

With respect to this clone: Other DNA variants within this sample encode the same CDR3. The chain uses TRBV5-1 and TRBJ1-1; 7 bases map to TRBD1. CDR1 SGHRS and CDR2 YFSETQ come from the germline V gene. V shed 4 bases and J 1 base; nucleotides not matched to a gene: 13. This CDR3 is 17 amino acids long. CDR3 sequence: CASSLRSQGRQNTEAFF. CDR3 nucleotides: TGCGCCAGCAGCCTACGATCACAGGGGCGTCAGAACACTGAAGCTTTCTTT.

This clone appeared a few times. Other DNA variants within this sample encode the same CDR3. This chain connects TRBV12-3 or TRBV12-4 to TRBJ1-5, with 8 bases lining up with TRBD1. CDR3 length: 13 residues. V was clipped by 5 bases and J by 5 bases; unmatched bases: 2. CDR3 sequence reads: CASSLTGDQPQHF. CDR3 sequence (DNA): TGTGCCAGCAGTCTGACAGGGGATCAGCCCCAGCATTTT.

This clone is judged medium-sized. The gene calls are TRBV5-1 and TRBJ1-1; no clear D gene. V was shortened by 3 bases and J by 1 base, with 10 bases between the two germline ends. Per the germline V gene, CDR1 is SGHRS and CDR2 is YFSETQ. The CDR3 consists of 14 residues. This chain's CDR3 is CASSSWVTNTEAFF. In DNA form, the CDR3 reads TGCGCCAGCAGCTCTTGGGTTACGAACACTGAAGCTTTCTTT.

This clone occurred a few times. This chain's CDR3 is CASSLGDGRANEKLFF. CDR3 nucleotide sequence: TGTGCCAGCAGCTTAGGTGATGGTCGGGCTAATGAAAAACTGTTTTTT. The chain employs TRBV7-9 and TRBJ1-4; no firm D call. With 1 base removed from V and 3 bases from J, the gap between germline ends came to 12 bases. The CDR3 is made up of 16 amino acids. CDR1 is SEHNR, CDR2 FQNEAQ, per germline (reference sequence).

CDR3 DNA: TGTGCCAGCATGGGGGGCAGGGGTTTCTATGGCTACACCTTC. Its translation is CASMGGRGFYGYTF. The chain couples TRBV6-5 to TRBJ1-2, with D perhaps matching TRBD1 (6 bases). V was trimmed by 7 bases and J by 4 bases, leaving 16 bases between them. The CDR3 loop spans 14 amino acids. CDR1 MNHEY and CDR2 SVGAGI come from the germline V gene.

In its sample, this clone was seen a few times. A read error may produce the germline difference seen at one junction end. This chain connects TRBV6-5 to TRBJ2-7, with 9 bases identical to TRBD1. The germline V gene encodes CDR1 MNHEY and CDR2 SVGAGI. The CDR3 covers 13 residues. The CDR3 DNA reads as TGTGCCAGCAGTCGGGGACAGGGTGTGGAACCTGACTTC. It translates to CASSRGQGVEPDF.

Concerning this clone: The junction and the germline gene differ at one end; a read error may be behind it. The chain joins TRBV11-3 to TRBJ2-5, with D hard to call. The germline V gene encodes CDR1 SGHNT and CDR2 YENEEA. The CDR3 runs 12 residues. The CDR3 nucleotides are TGTGCCAGCAACTTAGGGCAAGAGACCCAGTACTTC. Translated: CASNLGQETQYF.

V usage is TRBV30 and J usage is TRBJ1-1, with D possibly TRBD1 on 5 matching bases. The germline CDR1 and CDR2 sequences are GTSNPN and SVGIG (reference sequence). Trimming cost V 4 bases and J 11 bases, with 17 bases left between them. The CDR3 extends over 12 amino acids. CDR3 DNA: TGTGCCTGGACCGAGGGGAGATGGCGGGCTTTCTTT. Its protein is CAWTEGRWRAFF.

This sequence joins TRBV19 and TRBJ2-3; tentatively, D is TRBD1 (5 bases). The germline CDR1 and CDR2 sequences are LNHDA and SQIVND (reference sequence). This CDR3 contains 13 residues. V lost 4 bases to trimming and J lost 6 bases, with 11 bases between them. CDR3 sequence reads: CASSTPNRDTQYF. The CDR3 nucleotides are TGTGCCAGTAGTACCCCCAACAGGGATACGCAGTATTTT.

This clone was detected only a few times. The V and J genes are TRBV10-3 and TRBJ2-1; possibly TRBD1 for D (5 bases). There are 16 residues in the CDR3. Germline CDR1 is ENHRY and CDR2 is SYGVKD. Trimming removed 0 bases at V and 4 bases at J, with 13 bases between. The CDR3 region is CAISESKGNLYNEQFF. The DNA of the CDR3 is TGTGCCATCAGTGAGTCAAAGGGGAACCTTTACAATGAGCAGTTCTTC.